This T cell receptor (beta chain) stems from a study of graft-versus-host responses after intestinal transplantation. Once the reaction had ended, proliferating CFSE-low CD3+CD4+ and CD3+CD8+ responders were sorted. Whole-study results and caveats: Early after transplant, HvG declines were associated with peak levels of circulating GvH clones.

Measured with immunoSEQ multiplex PCR; TCRdb has only the in-frame clones, and not every one. This repertoire shows under 25,000 clones, roughly a third found once; its top ten account for roughly 2%. The sequences come from alloreactive CD4+ T cells from a mixed lymphocyte reaction culture, collected before transplantation. Documented subset: CFSE-low proliferating T cells sorted from roughly 6-day pre-transplant mixed lymphocyte reaction (GvH or HvG direction). The receptor was isolated from a human patient who was an organ donor for intestinal transplantation.

The CDR3 region is CASSVDPRTSSFGELFF. In nucleotides, the CDR3 is TGTGCCAGCAGCGTAGACCCCCGGACTAGCTCATTCGGGGAGCTGTTTTTT. The chain links TRBV9 to TRBJ2-2; 8 bases map to TRBD2. V shed 0 bases, J shed 7 bases, and the junction held 11 bases outside the gene matches. Germline CDR1 SGDLS, CDR2 YYNGEE. The CDR3 has 17 amino acids.